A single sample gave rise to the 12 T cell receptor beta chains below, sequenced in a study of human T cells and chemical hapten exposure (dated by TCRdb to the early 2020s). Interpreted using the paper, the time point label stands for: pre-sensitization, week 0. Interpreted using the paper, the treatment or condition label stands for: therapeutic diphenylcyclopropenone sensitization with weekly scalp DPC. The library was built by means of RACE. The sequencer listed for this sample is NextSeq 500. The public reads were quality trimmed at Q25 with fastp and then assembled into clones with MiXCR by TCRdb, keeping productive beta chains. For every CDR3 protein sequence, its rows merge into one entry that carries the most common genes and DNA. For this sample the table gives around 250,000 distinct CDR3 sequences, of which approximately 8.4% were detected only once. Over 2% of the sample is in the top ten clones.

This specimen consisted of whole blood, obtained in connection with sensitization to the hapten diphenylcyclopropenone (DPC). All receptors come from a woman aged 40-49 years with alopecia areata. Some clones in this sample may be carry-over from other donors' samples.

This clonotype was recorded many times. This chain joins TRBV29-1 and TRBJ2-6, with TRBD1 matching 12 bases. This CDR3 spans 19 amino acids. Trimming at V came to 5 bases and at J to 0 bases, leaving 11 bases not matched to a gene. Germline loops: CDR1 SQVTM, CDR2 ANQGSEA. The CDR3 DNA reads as TGCAGCGTTTTCTTAACGGGACAGGGGGCTTTCTCTGGGGCCAACGTCCTGACTTTC. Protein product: CSVFLTGQGAFSGANVLTF. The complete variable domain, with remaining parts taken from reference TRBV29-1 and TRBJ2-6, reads SAVISQKPSRDICQRGTSLTIQCQVDSQVTMMFWYRQQPGQSLTLIATANQGSEATYESGFVIDKFPISRPNLTFSTLTVSNMSPEDSSIYLCSVFLTGQGAFSGANVLTFGAGSRLTVL.

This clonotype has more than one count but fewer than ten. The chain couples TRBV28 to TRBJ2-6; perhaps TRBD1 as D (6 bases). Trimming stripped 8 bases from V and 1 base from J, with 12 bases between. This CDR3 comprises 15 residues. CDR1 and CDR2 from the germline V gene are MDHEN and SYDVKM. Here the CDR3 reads CASEGHSSGANVLTF. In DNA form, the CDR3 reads TGTGCCAGCGAGGGACATTCATCTGGGGCCAACGTCCTGACTTTC. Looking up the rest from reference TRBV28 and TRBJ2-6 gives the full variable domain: DVKVTQSSRYLVKRTGEKVFLECVQDMDHENMFWYRQDPGLGLRLIYFSYDVKMKEKGDIPEGYSVSREKKERFSLILESASTNQTSMYLCASEGHSSGANVLTFGAGSRLTVL.

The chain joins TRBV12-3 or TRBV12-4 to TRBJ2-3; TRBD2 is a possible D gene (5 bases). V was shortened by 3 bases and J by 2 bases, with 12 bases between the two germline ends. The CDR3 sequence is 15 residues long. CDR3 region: CASSFYRGITDTQYF. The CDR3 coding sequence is TGTGCCAGCAGTTTTTACCGGGGAATCACAGATACGCAGTATTTT.

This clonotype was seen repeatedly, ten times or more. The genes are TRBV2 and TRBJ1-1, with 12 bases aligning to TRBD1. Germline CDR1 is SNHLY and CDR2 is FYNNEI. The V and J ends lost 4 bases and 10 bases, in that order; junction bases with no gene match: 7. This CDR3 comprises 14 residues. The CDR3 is CASSAGQGASVAFF. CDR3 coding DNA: TGTGCCAGCAGTGCGGGACAGGGGGCGAGCGTAGCTTTCTTT.

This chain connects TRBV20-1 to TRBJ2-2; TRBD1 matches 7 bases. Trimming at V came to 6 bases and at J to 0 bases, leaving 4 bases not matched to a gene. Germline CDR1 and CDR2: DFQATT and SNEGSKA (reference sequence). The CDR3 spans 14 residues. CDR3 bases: TGCAGTGCCACGACAGGGTCGAACACCGGGGAGCTGTTTTTT. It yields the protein CSATTGSNTGELFF.

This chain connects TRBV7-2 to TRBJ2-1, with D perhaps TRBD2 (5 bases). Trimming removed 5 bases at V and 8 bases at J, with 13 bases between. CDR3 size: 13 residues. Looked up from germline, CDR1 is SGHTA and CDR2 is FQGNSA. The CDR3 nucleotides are TGTGCCAGCAGCACCGGACTGGGCTATGAGCAGTTCTTC. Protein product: CASSTGLGYEQFF.

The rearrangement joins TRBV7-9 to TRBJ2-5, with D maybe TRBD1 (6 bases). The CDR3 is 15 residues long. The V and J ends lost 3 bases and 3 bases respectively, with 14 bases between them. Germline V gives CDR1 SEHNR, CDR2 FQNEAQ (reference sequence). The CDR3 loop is CASSFGTLREETQYF. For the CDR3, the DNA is TGTGCCAGCAGCTTTGGGACACTGCGGGAAGAGACCCAGTACTTC. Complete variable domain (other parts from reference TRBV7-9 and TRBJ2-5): DTGVSQNPRHKITKRGQNVTFRCDPISEHNRLYWYRQTLGQGPEFLTYFQNEAQLEKSRLLSDRFSAERPKGSFSTLEIQRTEQGDSAMYLCASSFGTLREETQYFGPGTRLLVL.

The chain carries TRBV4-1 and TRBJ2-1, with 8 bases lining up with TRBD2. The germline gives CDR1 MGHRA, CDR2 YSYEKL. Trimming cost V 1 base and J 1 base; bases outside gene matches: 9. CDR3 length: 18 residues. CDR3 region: CASSQAELGGRSYNEQFF. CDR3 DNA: TGCGCCAGCAGCCAAGCGGAACTTGGCGGGAGGTCCTACAATGAGCAGTTCTTC.

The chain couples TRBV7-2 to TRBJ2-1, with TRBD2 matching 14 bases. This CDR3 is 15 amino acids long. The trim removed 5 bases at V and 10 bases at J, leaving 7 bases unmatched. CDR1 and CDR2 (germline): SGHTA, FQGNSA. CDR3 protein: CASSAQGLAGAEQFF. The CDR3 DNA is TGTGCCAGCAGCGCTCAGGGACTAGCGGGGGCGGAGCAGTTCTTC.

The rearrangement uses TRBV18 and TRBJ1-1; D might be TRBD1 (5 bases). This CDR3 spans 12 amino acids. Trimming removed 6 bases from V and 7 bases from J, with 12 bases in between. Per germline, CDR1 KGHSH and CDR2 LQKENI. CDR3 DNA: TGTGCCAGCTCCCAAGGGGATGTTGAAGCTTTCTTT. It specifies CASSQGDVEAFF.

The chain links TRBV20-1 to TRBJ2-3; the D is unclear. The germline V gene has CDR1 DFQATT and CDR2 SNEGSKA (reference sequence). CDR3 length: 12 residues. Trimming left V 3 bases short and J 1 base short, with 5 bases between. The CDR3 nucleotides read TGCAGTGCTAGCATTGGCACAGATACGCAGTATTTT. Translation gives CSASIGTDTQYF.

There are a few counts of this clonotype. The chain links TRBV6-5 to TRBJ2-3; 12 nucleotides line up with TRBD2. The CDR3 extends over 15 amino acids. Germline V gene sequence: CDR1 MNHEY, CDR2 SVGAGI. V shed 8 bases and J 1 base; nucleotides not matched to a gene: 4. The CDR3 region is CASGRLAGGTDTQYF. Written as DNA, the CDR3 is TGTGCCAGCGGACGACTAGCGGGAGGCACAGATACGCAGTATTTT.